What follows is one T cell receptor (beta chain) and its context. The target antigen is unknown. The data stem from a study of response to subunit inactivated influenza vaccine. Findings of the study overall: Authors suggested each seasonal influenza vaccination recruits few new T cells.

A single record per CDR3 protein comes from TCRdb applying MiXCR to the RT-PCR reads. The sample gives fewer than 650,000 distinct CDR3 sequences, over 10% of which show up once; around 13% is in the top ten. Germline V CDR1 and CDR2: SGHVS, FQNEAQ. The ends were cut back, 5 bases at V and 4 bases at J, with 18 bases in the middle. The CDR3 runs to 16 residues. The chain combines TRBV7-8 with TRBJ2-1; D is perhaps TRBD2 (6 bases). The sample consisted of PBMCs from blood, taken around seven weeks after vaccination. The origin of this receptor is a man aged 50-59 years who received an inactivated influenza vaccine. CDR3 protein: CASSLGLSLLYNEQFF. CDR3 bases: TGTGCCAGCAGCCTGGGACTCTCGCTCCTTTACAATGAGCAGTTCTTC.